A selection of T cell receptor beta chains follows, all from one sample in a study of blood T cell repertoires in COVID-19. Libraries were prepared by immunoSEQ multiplex PCR; TCRdb keeps only in-frame clonotypes and omits some of them. Of approximately 450,000 clones in the sample, 80% to 90% were seen once. Sequencing was carried out using PBMCs or T cells enriched from blood (not recorded which). Source of these receptors: a man aged 25 to 40 who had recovered from COVID-19. Both conserved end residues are part of each CDR3. Each record gives: J gene, D gene, clone size, CDR3 length, V gene, CDR3 protein, CDR3 DNA. The D gene is left open where the match is weak. Expanded clones are given a class, and other clones once, few, many or no size at all.

j_gene: TRBJ2-5
d_gene: .
abundance: .
len: 14
v_gene: TRBV7-9
CDR3aa: CASSLGAAQETQYF
CDR3nt: TGTGCCAGCAGCTTAGGAGCGGCCCAAGAGACCCAGTACTTC

j_gene: TRBJ2-2
d_gene: .
abundance: .
len: 15
v_gene: TRBV6-2/TRBV6-3
CDR3aa: CASSYSWTGAGELFF
CDR3nt: TGTGCCAGCAGTTACTCGTGGACGGGAGCCGGGGAGCTGTTTTTT

j_gene: TRBJ2-1
d_gene: .
abundance: .
len: 16
v_gene: TRBV7-9
CDR3aa: CASSLTDSGYYNEQFF
CDR3nt: TGTGCCAGCAGCTTAACGGATAGCGGATACTACAATGAGCAGTTCTTC

j_gene: TRBJ1-1
d_gene: TRBD1
abundance: .
len: 14
v_gene: TRBV7-9
CDR3aa: CASSFQGGNTEAFF
CDR3nt: TGTGCCAGCAGCTTTCAGGGGGGGAACACTGAAGCTTTCTTT

j_gene: TRBJ1-1
d_gene: TRBD1
abundance: .
len: 13
v_gene: TRBV6-5
CDR3aa: CASSRQGNTEAFF
CDR3nt: TGTGCCAGCAGTCGACAGGGGAACACTGAAGCTTTCTTT

j_gene: TRBJ2-7
d_gene: .
abundance: .
len: 13
v_gene: TRBV6-5
CDR3aa: CASSYSTIHEQYF
CDR3nt: TGTGCCAGCAGTTACTCGACAATTCACGAGCAGTACTTC

j_gene: TRBJ1-1
d_gene: .
abundance: .
len: 15
v_gene: TRBV28
CDR3aa: CASSFLDSLNTEAFF
CDR3nt: TGTGCCAGCAGTTTTTTAGACAGCCTTAACACTGAAGCTTTCTTT

j_gene: TRBJ1-5
d_gene: TRBD1
abundance: .
len: 16
v_gene: TRBV2
CDR3aa: CASSQQGGYSNQPQHF
CDR3nt: TGTGCCAGCAGTCAACAGGGGGGTTATAGCAATCAGCCCCAGCATTTT

j_gene: TRBJ2-7
d_gene: .
abundance: .
len: 16
v_gene: TRBV6-5
CDR3aa: CASSYSFPPGTYEQYF
CDR3nt: TGTGCCAGCAGTTACTCGTTTCCCCCGGGAACTTACGAGCAGTACTTC

j_gene: TRBJ2-3
d_gene: .
abundance: .
len: 11
v_gene: TRBV29-1
CDR3aa: CSVALSEAQYF
CDR3nt: TGCAGCGTTGCCCTTAGCGAGGCGCAGTATTTT

j_gene: TRBJ2-7
d_gene: .
abundance: .
len: 13
v_gene: TRBV5-1
CDR3aa: CASSSRDNYEQYF
CDR3nt: TGCGCCAGCAGCTCCCGGGACAACTACGAGCAGTACTTC

j_gene: TRBJ2-7
d_gene: TRBD2
abundance: .
len: 14
v_gene: TRBV19
CDR3aa: CASRIQAGAYEQYF
CDR3nt: TGTGCCAGTAGGATACAAGCGGGGGCCTACGAGCAGTACTTC

j_gene: TRBJ1-2
d_gene: TRBD1
abundance: .
len: 13
v_gene: TRBV2
CDR3aa: CAQGRTGNYGYTF
CDR3nt: TGTGCACAGGGGAGGACAGGGAACTATGGCTACACCTTC

j_gene: TRBJ1-2
d_gene: TRBD1
abundance: .
len: 15
v_gene: TRBV5-1
CDR3aa: CASSPGTGDAYGYTF
CDR3nt: TGCGCCAGCAGTCCCGGGACAGGGGATGCCTATGGCTACACCTTC

j_gene: TRBJ2-5
d_gene: .
abundance: .
len: 16
v_gene: TRBV19
CDR3aa: CASSIGGQGTRETQYF
CDR3nt: TGTGCCAGTAGTATAGGTGGGCAGGGGACCCGAGAGACCCAGTACTTC

j_gene: TRBJ2-2
d_gene: TRBD1
abundance: .
len: 17
v_gene: TRBV14
CDR3aa: CASSPRQGQPSGGELFF
CDR3nt: TGTGCCAGCAGCCCCAGACAGGGCCAACCTTCGGGCGGGGAGCTGTTTTTT

j_gene: TRBJ2-5
d_gene: .
abundance: .
len: 15
v_gene: TRBV7-9
CDR3aa: CASSPTGGVQETQYF
CDR3nt: TGTGCCAGCAGCCCTACGGGGGGCGTCCAAGAGACCCAGTACTTC

j_gene: TRBJ2-7
d_gene: .
abundance: once
len: 16
v_gene: TRBV21-1
CDR3aa: CASSKDNIGGGGEQYF
CDR3nt: TGTGCCAGCAGCAAAGATAATATTGGAGGCGGGGGCGAGCAGTACTTC

j_gene: TRBJ1-1
d_gene: TRBD1
abundance: .
len: 16
v_gene: TRBV5-1
CDR3aa: CASSPGQGALSTEAFF
CDR3nt: TGCGCCAGCAGCCCCGGACAGGGGGCGCTTTCCACTGAAGCTTTCTTT

j_gene: TRBJ2-1
d_gene: TRBD2
abundance: .
len: 15
v_gene: TRBV10-1
CDR3aa: CASSLTSGSNNEQFF
CDR3nt: TGCGCCAGCAGCTTGACTAGCGGATCCAACAATGAGCAGTTCTTC

j_gene: TRBJ2-4
d_gene: .
abundance: .
len: 15
v_gene: TRBV6-6
CDR3aa: CASSPPGVDKNIQYF
CDR3nt: TGTGCCAGCAGTCCGCCAGGGGTTGACAAAAACATTCAGTACTTC

j_gene: TRBJ2-1
d_gene: TRBD2
abundance: .
len: 17
v_gene: TRBV9
CDR3aa: CASSRTSGQSSYNEQFF
CDR3nt: TGTGCCAGCAGCCGGACTAGCGGGCAAAGCTCCTACAATGAGCAGTTCTTC

j_gene: TRBJ2-7
d_gene: TRBD1
abundance: .
len: 18
v_gene: TRBV28
CDR3aa: CASSLPATRQGRMDEQYF
CDR3nt: TGTGCCAGCAGTTTACCCGCAACGAGACAGGGTCGCATGGACGAGCAGTACTTC

j_gene: TRBJ2-1
d_gene: TRBD2
abundance: .
len: 17
v_gene: TRBV6-4
CDR3aa: CASSALPSGSAYNEQFF
CDR3nt: TGTGCCAGCAGTGCCTTACCCAGCGGGAGTGCCTACAATGAGCAGTTCTTC

j_gene: TRBJ1-2
d_gene: .
abundance: .
len: 13
v_gene: TRBV6-5
CDR3aa: CASKLSQNYGYTF
CDR3nt: TGTGCCAGCAAGTTGTCACAGAACTATGGCTACACCTTC

j_gene: TRBJ2-7
d_gene: TRBD2
abundance: once
len: 15
v_gene: TRBV12-5
CDR3aa: CASGLATSGSDEQYF
CDR3nt: TGTGCTAGTGGTTTGGCGACTAGCGGGAGCGACGAGCAGTACTTC

j_gene: TRBJ2-1
d_gene: TRBD1
abundance: .
len: 15
v_gene: TRBV5-1
CDR3aa: CASSTRTGPYNEQFF
CDR3nt: TGCGCCAGCAGTACTCGGACAGGGCCCTACAATGAGCAGTTCTTC

j_gene: TRBJ2-3
d_gene: .
abundance: .
len: 15
v_gene: TRBV14
CDR3aa: CASSLGGMVPDTQYF
CDR3nt: TGTGCCAGCAGCCTTGGCGGGATGGTGCCTGATACGCAGTATTTT

j_gene: TRBJ1-1
d_gene: TRBD1
abundance: .
len: 15
v_gene: TRBV18
CDR3aa: CASSPIMRGQAEAFF
CDR3nt: TGTGCCAGCTCACCAATTATGAGGGGGCAGGCTGAAGCTTTCTTT

j_gene: TRBJ2-1
d_gene: .
abundance: .
len: 12
v_gene: TRBV5-1
CDR3aa: CASSLIGGEQFF
CDR3nt: TGCGCCAGCAGCTTGATAGGAGGGGAGCAGTTCTTC

j_gene: TRBJ1-4
d_gene: .
abundance: .
len: 15
v_gene: TRBV7-9
CDR3aa: CASSFREGINEKLFF
CDR3nt: TGTGCCAGCAGCTTCCGCGAGGGCATCAATGAAAAACTGTTTTTT

j_gene: TRBJ2-3
d_gene: TRBD2
abundance: .
len: 17
v_gene: TRBV4-2
CDR3aa: CASSQATSGEGTDTQYF
CDR3nt: TGTGCCAGCAGCCAAGCGACTAGCGGGGAAGGCACAGATACGCAGTATTTT

j_gene: TRBJ2-1
d_gene: TRBD1
abundance: once
len: 14
v_gene: TRBV2
CDR3aa: CASSRQGDYNEQFF
CDR3nt: TGTGCCAGCAGCAGACAGGGGGACTACAATGAGCAGTTCTTC

j_gene: TRBJ1-2
d_gene: .
abundance: .
len: 16
v_gene: TRBV7-8
CDR3aa: CASSPRETWGPYGYTF
CDR3nt: TGTGCCAGCAGCCCCCGAGAGACTTGGGGCCCCTATGGCTACACCTTC

j_gene: TRBJ1-5
d_gene: .
abundance: .
len: 19
v_gene: TRBV2
CDR3aa: CASSEVEQQGIHSNQPQHF
CDR3nt: TGTGCCAGCAGTGAAGTAGAGCAACAGGGAATACATAGCAATCAGCCCCAGCATTTT

j_gene: TRBJ2-3
d_gene: TRBD2
abundance: .
len: 17
v_gene: TRBV29-1
CDR3aa: CSVVPGLAGGGTDTQYF
CDR3nt: TGCAGCGTGGTCCCGGGACTAGCGGGGGGGGGCACAGATACGCAGTATTTT

j_gene: TRBJ2-1
d_gene: TRBD2
abundance: .
len: 14
v_gene: TRBV15
CDR3aa: CATSRAGGGPEQFF
CDR3nt: TGTGCCACCAGCAGAGCTGGCGGGGGGCCTGAGCAGTTCTTC

j_gene: TRBJ1-5
d_gene: .
abundance: .
len: 17
v_gene: TRBV28
CDR3aa: CASCWGGAWDSNQPQHF
CDR3nt: TGTGCCAGCTGTTGGGGGGGGGCTTGGGACAGCAATCAGCCCCAGCATTTT

j_gene: TRBJ1-5
d_gene: .
abundance: .
len: 13
v_gene: TRBV28
CDR3aa: CASSLPQGQPQHF
CDR3nt: TGTGCCAGCAGCTTACCACAGGGTCAGCCCCAGCATTTT

j_gene: TRBJ2-1
d_gene: TRBD1
abundance: .
len: 15
v_gene: TRBV27
CDR3aa: CASRSRQGTHNEQFF
CDR3nt: TGTGCCAGCAGGAGCCGACAGGGGACCCACAATGAGCAGTTCTTC

j_gene: TRBJ1-5
d_gene: .
abundance: .
len: 13
v_gene: TRBV7-6
CDR3aa: CASTPRGNQPQHF
CDR3nt: TGTGCCAGCACCCCCCGGGGCAATCAGCCCCAGCATTTT

j_gene: TRBJ2-1
d_gene: TRBD2
abundance: .
len: 17
v_gene: TRBV11-2
CDR3aa: CASTLGAGGEAYNEQFF
CDR3nt: TGTGCCAGCACCTTAGGAGCGGGAGGGGAAGCATATAATGAGCAGTTCTTC

j_gene: TRBJ2-3
d_gene: .
abundance: .
len: 13
v_gene: TRBV18
CDR3aa: CASSLINTDTQYF
CDR3nt: TGTGCCAGCTCACTAATTAACACAGATACGCAGTATTTT

j_gene: TRBJ1-2
d_gene: .
abundance: .
len: 13
v_gene: TRBV28
CDR3aa: CAGTATGTFGYTF
CDR3nt: TGTGCCGGCACCGCGACAGGAACATTTGGCTACACCTTC

j_gene: TRBJ1-2
d_gene: .
abundance: once
len: 14
v_gene: TRBV28
CDR3aa: CASTRRVTNYGYTF
CDR3nt: TGTGCCAGCACTAGGAGGGTAACTAACTATGGCTACACCTTC

j_gene: TRBJ1-1
d_gene: TRBD1
abundance: .
len: 16
v_gene: TRBV5-4
CDR3aa: CASSLKEWTGDTEAFF
CDR3nt: TGTGCCAGCAGCTTGAAGGAGTGGACAGGGGACACTGAAGCTTTCTTT

j_gene: TRBJ2-7
d_gene: TRBD1
abundance: .
len: 16
v_gene: TRBV3-1/TRBV3-2
CDR3aa: CASSQEGQDSDEEQYF
CDR3nt: TGTGCCAGCAGCCAAGAAGGACAGGACAGTGACGAGGAGCAGTACTTC

j_gene: TRBJ2-2
d_gene: .
abundance: .
len: 11
v_gene: TRBV24-1
CDR3aa: CAIQNRGELFF
CDR3nt: TGTGCCATCCAGAACCGCGGGGAGCTGTTTTTT

j_gene: TRBJ2-7
d_gene: TRBD2
abundance: .
len: 16
v_gene: TRBV4-1
CDR3aa: CASSQVADSGRAGQYF
CDR3nt: TGCGCCAGCAGCCAAGTCGCAGACAGCGGGAGGGCCGGGCAGTACTTC

j_gene: TRBJ1-3
d_gene: .
abundance: .
len: 11
v_gene: TRBV12-3/TRBV12-4
CDR3aa: CASNYGNTIYF
CDR3nt: TGTGCCAGCAATTATGGAAACACCATATATTTT

j_gene: TRBJ1-1
d_gene: .
abundance: .
len: 13
v_gene: TRBV5-1
CDR3aa: CASSIGQSDEAFF
CDR3nt: TGCGCCAGCAGCATAGGACAGAGCGATGAAGCTTTCTTT

j_gene: TRBJ2-3
d_gene: .
abundance: .
len: 15
v_gene: TRBV24-1
CDR3aa: CATSLDSSSTDTQYF
CDR3nt: TGTGCCACCAGTCTCGACAGCTCATCCACAGATACGCAGTATTTT

j_gene: TRBJ1-1
d_gene: .
abundance: .
len: 13
v_gene: TRBV27
CDR3aa: CASTAGINTEAFF
CDR3nt: TGTGCCAGCACCGCCGGGATCAACACTGAAGCTTTCTTT

j_gene: TRBJ2-1
d_gene: TRBD2
abundance: .
len: 15
v_gene: TRBV28
CDR3aa: CASSILAGGGNEQFF
CDR3nt: TGTGCCAGCAGTATTTTAGCGGGAGGAGGCAATGAGCAGTTCTTC

j_gene: TRBJ2-6
d_gene: .
abundance: .
len: 16
v_gene: TRBV7-3
CDR3aa: CASSRAQGTGANVLTF
CDR3nt: TGTGCCAGCAGCCGGGCACAGGGTACTGGGGCCAACGTCCTGACTTTC

j_gene: TRBJ2-1
d_gene: TRBD2
abundance: .
len: 15
v_gene: TRBV6-5
CDR3aa: CASSREAGAYNEQFF
CDR3nt: TGTGCCAGCAGCCGAGAAGCGGGAGCTTACAATGAGCAGTTCTTC

j_gene: TRBJ2-1
d_gene: TRBD1
abundance: .
len: 14
v_gene: TRBV7-2
CDR3aa: CASSSDRGVWEQFF
CDR3nt: TGTGCCAGCAGCTCGGACAGGGGTGTATGGGAGCAGTTCTTC

j_gene: TRBJ2-3
d_gene: TRBD1
abundance: .
len: 14
v_gene: TRBV29-1
CDR3aa: CSVEVQGATDTQYF
CDR3nt: TGCAGCGTGGAAGTACAGGGGGCAACGGATACGCAGTATTTT

j_gene: TRBJ2-7
d_gene: .
abundance: .
len: 13
v_gene: TRBV7-2
CDR3aa: CASRKTGNYEQYF
CDR3nt: TGTGCCAGCAGGAAAACAGGAAACTACGAGCAGTACTTC

j_gene: TRBJ2-7
d_gene: TRBD2
abundance: .
len: 14
v_gene: TRBV30
CDR3aa: CAWSAGLAVYEQYF
CDR3nt: TGTGCCTGGTCGGCCGGACTAGCGGTTTACGAGCAGTACTTC